Below are 28 T cell receptor beta chains sequenced from a single sample in a study of T cell responses to AZD1222 COVID-19 vaccine. Method: immunoSEQ multiplex PCR; TCRdb's copy keeps in-frame clones and lacks some. Of roughly 120,000 clones in the sample, about 86% are singletons; the top ten hold 17%. The starting material was peripheral blood, obtained 28 days after the second AZD1222 dose. The origin of the receptors is an adult who received the AZD1222 COVID-19 vaccine.

The rearrangement links TRBV6-1 to TRBJ2-1; D may be TRBD1 or TRBD2 (6 bases each). The germline V gene has CDR1 MNHNS and CDR2 SASEGT. V lost 3 bases to trimming and J lost 5 bases, with 20 bases between them. This CDR3 region has 17 residues. The CDR3 here is CASSEPPLRGRNNEQFF. The CDR3 coding sequence is TGTGCCAGCAGTGAGCCCCCTCTACGGGGGCGAAACAATGAGCAGTTCTTC.

The chain couples TRBV19 to TRBJ1-5; D is unclear. The CDR3 has 15 residues. The V end was cut by 0 bases, the J end by 9 bases, with 15 bases between. Germline V gene data show CDR1 as LNHDA and CDR2 as SQIVND (reference sequence). CDR3 sequence: CASSIDPTAGRPQHF. CDR3 bases: TGTGCCAGTAGTATAGACCCCACGGCGGGGAGGCCCCAGCATTTT.

This chain links TRBV9 with TRBJ2-1; D is unresolved. V was clipped by 2 bases and J by 2 bases, with 14 bases between them. Germline CDR1 reads SGDLS; CDR2 reads YYNGEE. The CDR3 consists of 16 residues. The CDR3 DNA reads TGTGCCAGCAGCGTTGGACGGAAGCAGCCCTACAATGAGCAGTTCTTC. It is translated as CASSVGRKQPYNEQFF.

The V and J genes are TRBV6-5 and TRBJ2-7; 8 bases line up with TRBD2. CDR1 MNHEY and CDR2 SVGAGI come from the germline V gene. Unmatched junction bases numbered 4, after V lost 0 bases and J lost 0 bases. CDR3 length: 16 amino acids. CDR3 DNA sequence: TGTGCCAGCAGTTACTCGGGCGGGGGGATCTCCTACGAGCAGTACTTC. Translating it yields CASSYSGGGISYEQYF.

The rearrangement uses TRBV28 and TRBJ1-5; 7 nucleotides match TRBD1. V lost 6 bases to trimming and J lost 1 base; unmatched junction nucleotides: 9. Per the germline V gene, CDR1 is MDHEN and CDR2 is SYDVKM. The CDR3 has 16 residues. CDR3 in amino acids: CASRSNGQASNQPQHF. In nucleotides, the CDR3 is TGTGCCAGCAGGTCAAACGGACAGGCCAGCAATCAGCCCCAGCATTTT.

The genes are TRBV23-1 and TRBJ2-2, with 14 bases identical to TRBD2. TRBV23-1 carries the ORF label, with uncertain function. The CDR3 spans 17 residues. The J segment lost 0 bases and the V segment lost 4 bases, leaving 1 base of the junction unmatched. Here the CDR3 reads CASSPGLAGANTGELFF. The CDR3 DNA is TGCGCCAGCAGTCCGGGACTAGCGGGAGCGAACACCGGGGAGCTGTTTTTT.

This chain joins TRBV27 and TRBJ1-4; D gene ambiguous. Germline-derived CDR1 and CDR2 are MNHEY and SMNVEV (reference sequence). V lost 6 bases and J 0 bases, leaving 14 bases between the germline ends. This CDR3 contains 16 residues. CDR3 sequence (DNA): TGTGCCAGCAGAAGAGTGACCGGTGCAACTAATGAAAAACTGTTTTTT. Encoded protein: CASRRVTGATNEKLFF.

The chain recombines TRBV24-1 with TRBJ2-3; the match to TRBD1 covers 9 bases. Per the germline V gene, CDR1 is KGHDR and CDR2 is SFDVKD. Germline trimming cut 4 bases from V and 5 bases from J; bases unmatched to any gene: 9. The CDR3 has 16 amino acids. The CDR3 loop is CATSETGTGQKDTQYF. The CDR3 DNA is TGTGCCACCAGTGAAACCGGGACAGGGCAGAAAGATACGCAGTATTTT.

This chain links TRBV11-2 with TRBJ1-3; 9 nucleotides align to TRBD1. J was trimmed by 4 bases and V by 1 base; bases with no gene match: 8. Germline V gene sequence: CDR1 SGHAT, CDR2 FQNNGV. There are 17 residues in the CDR3. CDR3 DNA sequence: TGTGCCAGCAGCTTAGTCCAAAACAGGGGGCACGGAAACACCATATATTTT. Protein sequence: CASSLVQNRGHGNTIYF. The entire variable domain, with the rest obtained from reference TRBV11-2 and TRBJ1-3, is as follows: EAGVAQSPRYKIIEKRQSVAFWCNPISGHATLYWYQQILGQGPKLLIQFQNNGVVDDSQLPKDRFSAERLKGVDSTLKIQPAKLEDSAVYLCASSLVQNRGHGNTIYFGEGSWLTVV.

The V gene is TRBV14, the J gene TRBJ2-2; tentatively, D is TRBD2 (6 bases). Trimming stripped 2 bases from V and 6 bases from J, with 16 bases between. There are 16 residues in the CDR3. The germline V gene encodes CDR1 SGHDN and CDR2 FVKESK. CDR3 in amino acids: CASSQRRGLQSGELFF. In DNA, the CDR3 is TGTGCCAGCAGCCAACGGCGGGGTCTCCAGTCCGGGGAGCTGTTTTTT. The full variable domain, rest sourced from reference TRBV14 and TRBJ2-2, is EAGVTQFPSHSVIEKGQTVTLRCDPISGHDNLYWYRRVMGKEIKFLLHFVKESKQDESGMPNNRFLAERTGGTYSTLKVQPAELEDSGVYFCASSQRRGLQSGELFFGEGSRLTVL.

The genes are TRBV7-9 and TRBJ1-5; D is unclear. Germline-derived CDR1 and CDR2 are SEHNR and FQNEAQ (reference sequence). V lost 5 bases and J lost 1, with 6 bases in between. This CDR3 is 13 amino acids long. CDR3 sequence reads: CASSRQSNQPQHF. CDR3 nucleotide sequence: TGTGCCAGCAGCAGACAAAGCAATCAGCCCCAGCATTTT.

This sequence joins TRBV18 and TRBJ2-3, with 8 nucleotides matching TRBD2. CDR1 is KGHSH, CDR2 LQKENI, per germline. V shed 5 bases, J shed 1 base, and the junction held 5 bases outside the gene matches. This CDR3 region has 15 residues. The CDR3 DNA reads as TGTGCCAGCTCATCAACTAGCGGAGGCACAGATACGCAGTATTTT. Its protein product is CASSSTSGGTDTQYF.

The chain has TRBV21-1 and TRBJ2-5. TRBV21-1 represents a pseudogene. This CDR3 spans 14 amino acids. The CDR3: CASSKSRDRETQYF. CDR3 nucleotides: TGTGCCAGCAGCAAAAGTAGGGACCGGGAGACCCAGTACTTC.

The V gene is TRBV6-1, the J gene TRBJ1-5; 7 bases are shared with TRBD1. The CDR3 consists of 15 residues. The ends lost 1 base at V and 5 bases at J; junction bases unmatched: 5. The germline CDR1 and CDR2 sequences are MNHNS and SASEGT. The CDR3 DNA reads as TGTGCCAGCAGTGAAGAGGTAGACAGGGATCAGCCCCAGCATTTT. This codes for CASSEEVDRDQPQHF.

The chain is built from TRBV9 and TRBJ1-6, with a tentative D call TRBD1 (5 bases). Germline V gene data show CDR1 as SGDLS and CDR2 as YYNGEE. Trimming took 4 bases from V and 9 from J, leaving 17 bases between them. The CDR3 totals 15 residues. CDR3: CASSPRDLPPSPLHF. The CDR3 nucleotides are TGTGCCAGCAGCCCCCGGGACCTTCCTCCTTCACCCCTCCACTTT.

This clone was counted between two and nine times. The chain combines TRBV29-1 with TRBJ1-1, with a weak D call TRBD1 (6 bases). The ends were cut back, 3 bases at V and 4 bases at J, with 15 bases in the middle. The CDR3 is 14 residues long. Germline CDR1 SQVTM, CDR2 ANQGSEA. CDR3 residues: CSVDLWTEGTEAFF. CDR3 nucleotide sequence: TGCAGCGTTGATCTTTGGACAGAGGGCACTGAAGCTTTCTTT.

In its sample, this clone was seen once. The chain employs TRBV6-2 or TRBV6-3 and TRBJ2-2, with TRBD2 matching over 10 bases. J lost 4 bases, V lost 5 bases, and 10 bases had no gene match. The CDR3 covers 17 residues. The V gene's germline CDR1 is MNHEY and CDR2 SVGEGT. CDR3 region: CASSLTSGGALTGELFF. CDR3 nucleotides: TGTGCCAGCAGTCTTACCAGCGGGGGGGCCCTCACCGGGGAGCTGTTTTTT.

The chain employs TRBV11-2 and TRBJ2-7; D gene unclear. CDR1 and CDR2 (germline): SGHAT, FQNNGV. The CDR3 sequence is 13 residues long. V was trimmed by 8 bases and J by 4 bases, leaving 15 bases between them. The CDR3 DNA is TGTGCCAGCTCCCGGTCTCCCGCGTACGAGCAGTACTTC. It translates to CASSRSPAYEQYF. Looking up the rest from reference TRBV11-2 and TRBJ2-7 gives the full variable domain: EAGVAQSPRYKIIEKRQSVAFWCNPISGHATLYWYQQILGQGPKLLIQFQNNGVVDDSQLPKDRFSAERLKGVDSTLKIQPAKLEDSAVYLCASSRSPAYEQYFGPGTRLTVT.

The V and J genes are TRBV7-9 and TRBJ2-5, with TRBD2 matching 11 bases. The CDR3 loop spans 16 amino acids. V lost 4 bases to trimming and J lost 4 bases; unmatched junction nucleotides: 8. Germline-derived CDR1 and CDR2 are SEHNR and FQNEAQ (reference sequence). CDR3 region: CASSSLAGGGPETQYF. CDR3 bases: TGTGCCAGCAGCTCTTTAGCGGGAGGGGGCCCAGAGACCCAGTACTTC. The entire variable domain, with the rest obtained from reference TRBV7-9 and TRBJ2-5, is as follows: DTGVSQNPRHKITKRGQNVTFRCDPISEHNRLYWYRQTLGQGPEFLTYFQNEAQLEKSRLLSDRFSAERPKGSFSTLEIQRTEQGDSAMYLCASSSLAGGGPETQYFGPGTRLLVL.

This clone was picked up one time. This rearrangement joins TRBV18 to TRBJ1-1; D not certain. CDR3 length: 14 amino acids. CDR1 is KGHSH and CDR2 is LQKENI in the germline V gene. V was trimmed by 3 bases and J by 0 bases, leaving 8 bases between them. This chain's CDR3 is CASSPLSMNTEAFF. The CDR3 region has the DNA TGTGCCAGCTCACCTCTTTCCATGAACACTGAAGCTTTCTTT.

A single count supports this clone. This chain uses TRBV9 with TRBJ1-2; TRBD1 matches 7 bases. The CDR3 consists of 15 residues. V shed 3 bases and J 8 bases; nucleotides not matched to a gene: 13. Looked up from germline, CDR1 is SGDLS and CDR2 is YYNGEE. The CDR3 nucleotides are TGTGCCAGCAGCGACGGACAGGTACGCCCAGGAGGCTACACCTTC. This translates into CASSDGQVRPGGYTF. Full variable domain (remainder filled in from reference TRBV9 and TRBJ1-2): DSGVTQTPKHLITATGQRVTLRCSPRSGDLSVYWYQQSLDQGLQFLIQYYNGEERAKGNILERFSAQQFPDLHSELNLSSLELGDSALYFCASSDGQVRPGGYTFGSGTRLTVV.

The chain links TRBV7-3 to TRBJ2-1, with a tentative D call TRBD2 (6 bases). V was pared by 5 bases and J by 9 bases, with 14 bases between. CDR3 length: 13 amino acids. Germline CDR1 and CDR2: SGHTA and FQGTGA. The CDR3, as DNA: TGTGCCAGCAGCGACTCTAGCGTCGGTGAGCAGTTCTTC. It specifies CASSDSSVGEQFF.

The chain uses TRBV27 and TRBJ2-5; 8 nucleotides line up with TRBD2. CDR1 MNHEY and CDR2 SMNVEV come from the germline V gene (reference sequence). This CDR3 comprises 15 residues. J gave up 5 bases and V 5 bases, and 10 bases lay outside the gene matches. CDR3 in amino acids: CASSSPGLGLETQYF. In DNA, the CDR3 is TGTGCCAGCAGTAGCCCGGGACTAGGTTTGGAGACCCAGTACTTC.

The chain recombines TRBV18 with TRBJ2-2, with 8 bases identical to TRBD1. The CDR3 consists of 16 residues. Looked up from germline, CDR1 is KGHSH and CDR2 is LQKENI. V lost 4 bases, J lost 4 bases, and 8 bases stayed unmatched. The CDR3 coding sequence is TGTGCCAGCTCACGGCCGGGACAGGTGGTCACCGGGGAGCTGTTTTTT. This sequence encodes CASSRPGQVVTGELFF.

The genes are TRBV6-5 and TRBJ1-1; no reliable D call. Trimming removed 8 bases from V and 6 bases from J, with 22 bases in between. The CDR3 covers 15 residues. Germline V CDR1 and CDR2: MNHEY, SVGAGI. CDR3 amino acids: CASRSSRENVAEAFF. CDR3 nucleotides: TGTGCCAGCCGATCCTCCCGGGAGAATGTCGCTGAAGCTTTCTTT.

This chain connects TRBV2 to TRBJ1-5, with D perhaps TRBD1 (6 bases). CDR1 and CDR2 from the germline V gene are SNHLY and FYNNEI. Trimming stripped 4 bases from V and 5 bases from J, with 12 bases between. This CDR3 comprises 14 residues. The DNA of the CDR3 is TGTGCCAGCAGTGGGGGGGCGCGTCATCAGCCCCAGCATTTT. Translated, it gives CASSGGARHQPQHF.

This chain connects TRBV5-1 to TRBJ2-2; 11 bases fit TRBD1. The CDR3 totals 16 residues. The V gene's germline CDR1 is SGHRS and CDR2 YFSETQ. Germline trimming cut 3 bases from V and 5 bases from J; bases unmatched to any gene: 6. In DNA form, the CDR3 reads TGCGCCAGCAGCTCGCTAGGACAGGGGGCAACCGGGGAGCTGTTTTTT. Protein: CASSSLGQGATGELFF.

The chain employs TRBV4-1 and TRBJ1-2; 10 positions agree with TRBD1. CDR1 MGHRA and CDR2 YSYEKL come from the germline V gene. The length of the CDR3 is 15 residues. Unmatched junction bases numbered 8, after V lost 2 bases and J lost 8 bases. In DNA, the CDR3 is TGCGCCAGCAGCCAATCCGGGACAGGGGTTCGCGGCTACACCTTC. Amino acid sequence: CASSQSGTGVRGYTF.